Here is one TCR beta chain with its context. Its antigen is currently unknown. Time point here: week 5, during vaccination. The vaccine gave 300 ug of a 20-mer mutant IDH1 peptide subcutaneously per dose. The CDR3 runs 13 residues. CDR1 is SEHNR and CDR2 is FQNEAQ in the germline V gene (reference sequence). V lost 1 base, J lost 5 bases, and 9 bases lay in between. This entry comes from a study of a mutant IDH1 vaccine in newly diagnosed glioma. Study summary: Vaccines were begun 4-6 weeks after radiotherapy alone, or with temozolomide cycles. Most patients had received both radiotherapy and temozolomide, the prior options being radiotherapy, temozolomide, or both.

The protocol was immunoSEQ multiplex PCR, while the TCRdb copy is restricted to in-frame clones and leaves out a portion. This table holds approximately 60,000 clones, approximately 86% found once. The chain recombines TRBV7-9 with TRBJ2-7, with no clear D. The receptor comes from a woman aged 18-30 years with glioma. Some clones in this sample may be carry-over from other donors' samples. The specimen comprised PBMCs, sampled from a glioma patient whose treatment included an IDH1 peptide vaccine. In nucleotides, the CDR3 is TGTGCCAGCAGCTTAGGGCCCTTCGACGAGCAGTACTTC. This sequence encodes CASSLGPFDEQYF.